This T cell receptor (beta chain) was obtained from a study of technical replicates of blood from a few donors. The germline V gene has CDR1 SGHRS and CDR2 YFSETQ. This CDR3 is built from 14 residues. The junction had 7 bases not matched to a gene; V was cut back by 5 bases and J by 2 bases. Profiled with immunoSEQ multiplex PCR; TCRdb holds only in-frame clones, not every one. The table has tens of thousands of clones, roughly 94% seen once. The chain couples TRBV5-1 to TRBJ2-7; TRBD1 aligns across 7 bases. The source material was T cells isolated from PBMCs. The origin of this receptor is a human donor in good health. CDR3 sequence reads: CASRVQQGPYEQYF. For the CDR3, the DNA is TGCGCCAGCAGAGTACAACAGGGGCCCTACGAGCAGTACTTC. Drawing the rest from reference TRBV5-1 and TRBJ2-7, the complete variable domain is KAGVTQTPRYLIKTRGQQVTLSCSPISGHRSVSWYQQTPGQGLQFLFEYFSETQRNKGNFPGRFSGRQFSNSRSEMNVSTLELGDSALYLCASRVQQGPYEQYFGPGTRLTVT.